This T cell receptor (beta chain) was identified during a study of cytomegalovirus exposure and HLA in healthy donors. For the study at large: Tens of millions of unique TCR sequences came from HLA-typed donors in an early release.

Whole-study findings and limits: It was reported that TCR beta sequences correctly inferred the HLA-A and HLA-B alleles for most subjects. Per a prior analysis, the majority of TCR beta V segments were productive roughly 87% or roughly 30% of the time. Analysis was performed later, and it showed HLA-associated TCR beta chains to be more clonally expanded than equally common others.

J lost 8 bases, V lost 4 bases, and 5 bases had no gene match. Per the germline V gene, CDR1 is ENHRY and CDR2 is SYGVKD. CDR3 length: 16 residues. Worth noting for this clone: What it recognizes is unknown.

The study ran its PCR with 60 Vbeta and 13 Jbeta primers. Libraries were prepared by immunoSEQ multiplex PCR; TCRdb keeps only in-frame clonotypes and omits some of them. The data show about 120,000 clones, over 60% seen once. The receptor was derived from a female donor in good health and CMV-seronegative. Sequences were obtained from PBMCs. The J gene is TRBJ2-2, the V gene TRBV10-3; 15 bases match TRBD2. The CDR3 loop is CAISAGTSGGNGELFF. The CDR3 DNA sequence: TGTGCCATCAGTGCCGGGACTAGCGGGGGGAATGGGGAGCTGTTTTTT.